This record looks at one T cell receptor (beta chain) sequence and its context. This CDR3 region has 15 residues. CDR1 and CDR2 from the germline V gene are SQVTM and ANQGSEA. V dropped 6 bases and J dropped 7; count of bases not matched to a gene: 8. The sample is drawn from a study of patients and donors after allogeneic stem cell transplantation. Each CDR3 protein is one row after TCRdb ran MiXCR on the RT-PCR reads. The sample includes under 200,000 distinct CDR3 sequences, 24% of them seen just once. The clonotype comes from a human donor who was either an allogeneic HSCT recipient or a stem cell or donor lymphocyte infusion donor (not recorded which). It is not recorded whose cells these are; they may come from a transplant donor. Sequencing was done on a sample of blood, either unsorted or a sorted T cell fraction (not recorded which). The rearrangement uses TRBV29-1 and TRBJ2-1, with 14 bases lining up with TRBD2. CDR3 in amino acids: CSVARLAGGRNEQFF. DNA of the CDR3: TGCAGCGTCGCCCGACTAGCGGGAGGGAGGAATGAGCAGTTCTTC.